The rows below give T cell receptor beta chains drawn from one sample of a study of spatial heterogeneity in lung cancer. TCRdb fed the 5' RACE reads into MiXCR, producing one record per CDR3 protein. The table shows more than 60,000 distinct CDR3 sequences, with 7% to 9% occurring only once. Sequencing was performed on PBMCs, taken at surgery. Every receptor here comes from a male donor with early-stage non-small cell lung cancer. Both conserved end residues are part of each CDR3. Each record gives: CDR3 length, D gene, V gene, clone size, J gene, CDR3 DNA, CDR3 protein. D genes are given only for firm matches. Clone sizes are given selectively: once, few, many, or a class where the clone is expanded.

length: 16
D: -
V: TRBV7-3
size: -
J: TRBJ1-1
DNA: TGTGCCAGCAGCTTAGTTATTCAGGGACTAGACACTGAAGCTTTCTTT
CDR3: CASSLVIQGLDTEAFF

length: 14
D: -
V: TRBV5-1
size: -
J: TRBJ2-7
DNA: TGCGCCAGCAGCGGAAGGACTCGGACCTACGAGCAGTACTTC
CDR3: CASSGRTRTYEQYF

length: 13
D: -
V: TRBV7-2
size: many
J: TRBJ2-5
DNA: TGTGCCAGCAGCTTAGCCCTTTTGGAGACCCAGTACTTC
CDR3: CASSLALLETQYF

length: 14
D: -
V: TRBV2
size: many
J: TRBJ1-1
DNA: TGTGCCAGCAGTGAAGGGCAGGGAGCCACTGAAGCTTTCTTT
CDR3: CASSEGQGATEAFF

length: 14
D: TRBD2
V: TRBV7-9
size: many
J: TRBJ2-7
DNA: TGTGCCAGCAGCTTGGCGGGAGACCACTACGAGCAGTACTTC
CDR3: CASSLAGDHYEQYF

length: 15
D: TRBD2
V: TRBV20-1
size: many
J: TRBJ2-7
DNA: TGCAGTGCTGCCCCAGGCGGGAGTTTCGGCGACGAGCAGTACTTC
CDR3: CSAAPGGSFGDEQYF

length: 12
D: -
V: TRBV20-1
size: -
J: TRBJ2-3
DNA: TGCAGTGCTAGCCAGCCCACAGATACGCAGTATTTT
CDR3: CSASQPTDTQYF

length: 14
D: -
V: TRBV3-1
size: many
J: TRBJ1-1
DNA: TGTGCCAGCAGCCAAGTAGGAGCGGGGCCTGAAGCTTTCTTT
CDR3: CASSQVGAGPEAFF

length: 15
D: -
V: TRBV2
size: -
J: TRBJ1-1
DNA: TGTGCCAGCAGTGAACAGGGCCTAAAGGGGACTGAAGCTTTCTTT
CDR3: CASSEQGLKGTEAFF

length: 15
D: TRBD1
V: TRBV19
size: many
J: TRBJ1-1
DNA: TGTGCCAGTAGCGATACAGGGGAGGGGAGCACTGAAGCTTTCTTT
CDR3: CASSDTGEGSTEAFF

length: 14
D: TRBD2
V: TRBV6-1
size: few
J: TRBJ2-3
DNA: TGTGCCAGCATGAACGGGAGGACCACAGATACGCAGTATTTT
CDR3: CASMNGRTTDTQYF

length: 13
D: -
V: TRBV2
size: -
J: TRBJ2-7
DNA: TGTGCCAGCAGTAATCAGGCCAGGGGCGAGCAGTACTTC
CDR3: CASSNQARGEQYF

length: 14
D: -
V: TRBV2
size: many
J: TRBJ2-5
DNA: TGTGCCAGCAGGGACCGGCTGCTCCAAGAGACCCAGTACTTC
CDR3: CASRDRLLQETQYF

length: 13
D: -
V: TRBV12-3/TRBV12-4
size: few
J: TRBJ2-7
DNA: TGTGCCAGCAGTTTCATGTTACCGGCAGAGCAGTACTTC
CDR3: CASSFMLPAEQYF

length: 16
D: -
V: TRBV5-1
size: -
J: TRBJ2-3
DNA: TGCGCCAGCAGCTTGGAATCGGGGGCAAGCACAGATACGCAGTATTTT
CDR3: CASSLESGASTDTQYF

length: 13
D: -
V: TRBV20-1
size: -
J: TRBJ1-1
DNA: TGCAGTGCCAAGGACACCCTGAACACTGAAGCTTTCTTT
CDR3: CSAKDTLNTEAFF

length: 12
D: -
V: TRBV29-1
size: many
J: TRBJ1-2
DNA: TGCAGCGTTGAGTTTTTGGGGTATGGCTACACCTTC
CDR3: CSVEFLGYGYTF

length: 14
D: -
V: TRBV15
size: -
J: TRBJ2-5
DNA: TGTGCCACCAGCAGAGCAGCAGGAGGAGAGACCCAGTACTTC
CDR3: CATSRAAGGETQYF

length: 12
D: -
V: TRBV7-9
size: many
J: TRBJ2-7
DNA: TGTGCCAGCAGCCCAGGGGGGGACGAGCAGTACTTC
CDR3: CASSPGGDEQYF

length: 11
D: -
V: TRBV3-1
size: -
J: TRBJ2-5
DNA: TGTGCCAGCAGGACTCTCGAGACCCAGTACTTC
CDR3: CASRTLETQYF

length: 13
D: -
V: TRBV29-1
size: many
J: TRBJ2-3
DNA: TGCAGCCAAGGAGGGGGGAGCACAGATACGCAGTATTTT
CDR3: CSQGGGSTDTQYF

length: 15
D: -
V: TRBV20-1
size: few
J: TRBJ2-1
DNA: TGCAGTGCACGTACAGGAGAAACCTCCTACAATGAGCAGTTCTTC
CDR3: CSARTGETSYNEQFF

length: 12
D: -
V: TRBV18
size: -
J: TRBJ1-1
DNA: TGTGCCAGCTCACCACTAAATTCTGAAGCTTTCTTT
CDR3: CASSPLNSEAFF

length: 13
D: -
V: TRBV15
size: many
J: TRBJ2-3
DNA: TGTGCCACCGTACCGGTGGGGGGAGATACGCAGTATTTT
CDR3: CATVPVGGDTQYF

length: 14
D: -
V: TRBV6-1
size: -
J: TRBJ1-1
DNA: TGTGCCAGCACTACGGATTTTAGGAACACTGAAGCTTTCTTT
CDR3: CASTTDFRNTEAFF

length: 16
D: TRBD2
V: TRBV7-8
size: -
J: TRBJ2-7
DNA: TGTGCCAGCAGCTTAGCGGGGGGGACCCGCCTTGGCGAGCAGTACTTC
CDR3: CASSLAGGTRLGEQYF

length: 15
D: TRBD1
V: TRBV5-1
size: many
J: TRBJ2-7
DNA: TGCGCCAGCAGCTTGAGGACAGGACATCTCTACGAGCAGTACTTC
CDR3: CASSLRTGHLYEQYF

length: 11
D: -
V: TRBV20-1
size: -
J: TRBJ2-3
DNA: TGCAGTGCTAGATCAGCGGGTACGCAGTATTTT
CDR3: CSARSAGTQYF

length: 13
D: TRBD2
V: TRBV27
size: many
J: TRBJ2-3
DNA: TGTGCCAGCAGACGGGACTACACAGATACGCAGTATTTT
CDR3: CASRRDYTDTQYF

length: 15
D: -
V: TRBV7-3
size: -
J: TRBJ2-1
DNA: TGTGCCAGCAGCGAATCGTCGGCCTCCTACAATGAGCAGTTCTTC
CDR3: CASSESSASYNEQFF

length: 16
D: TRBD2
V: TRBV10-1
size: many
J: TRBJ2-5
DNA: TGCGCCAGCAGTGAAGAAGCGGGAGGGCCGCGAGAGACCCAGTACTTC
CDR3: CASSEEAGGPRETQYF

length: 14
D: TRBD1
V: TRBV20-1
size: many
J: TRBJ1-5
DNA: TGCAGTGCTACCCGGGAGGGACAGTATCAGCCCCAGCATTTT
CDR3: CSATREGQYQPQHF

length: 13
D: -
V: TRBV7-9
size: -
J: TRBJ2-7
DNA: TGTGCCAGCAGCTTAGCGAGGAGGGACGAGCAGTACTTC
CDR3: CASSLARRDEQYF

length: 14
D: -
V: TRBV27
size: many
J: TRBJ1-1
DNA: TGTGCCAGCAGGCCAGGGACTGTGAACACTGAAGCTTTCTTT
CDR3: CASRPGTVNTEAFF

length: 13
D: -
V: TRBV4-3
size: many
J: TRBJ1-4
DNA: TGCGCCAGCAGCCAAACCCGGGGGGAAAAACTGTTTTTT
CDR3: CASSQTRGEKLFF

length: 16
D: -
V: TRBV10-3
size: -
J: TRBJ2-2
DNA: TGTGCCATCAGTGATCCCGGGACGGCGAACACCGGGGAGCTGTTTTTT
CDR3: CAISDPGTANTGELFF

length: 16
D: TRBD2
V: TRBV7-2
size: few
J: TRBJ2-5
DNA: TGTGCCAGCAGCAAGTCTAGCGGGAGCTGGGGGGAGACCCAGTACTTC
CDR3: CASSKSSGSWGETQYF

length: 13
D: TRBD2
V: TRBV7-3
size: -
J: TRBJ2-1
DNA: TGTGCCAGCAGCCCTGGGACTAGCGGTGAGCAGTTCTTC
CDR3: CASSPGTSGEQFF

length: 14
D: -
V: TRBV29-1
size: many
J: TRBJ2-1
DNA: TGCAGCGTAAACTCACGTCAACCTTACAATGAGCAGTTCTTC
CDR3: CSVNSRQPYNEQFF

length: 12
D: TRBD1
V: TRBV12-5
size: many
J: TRBJ2-7
DNA: TGTGCTAGTGCGACAGGGGGATACGAGCAGTACTTC
CDR3: CASATGGYEQYF

length: 14
D: -
V: TRBV20-1
size: many
J: TRBJ2-3
DNA: TGCAGTGCCCCCGAGGACCCGCGCACAGATACGCAGTATTTT
CDR3: CSAPEDPRTDTQYF

length: 14
D: TRBD1
V: TRBV27
size: few
J: TRBJ1-2
DNA: TGTGCCAGCAGTAGGGACAGGGGAACCTATGGCTACACCTTC
CDR3: CASSRDRGTYGYTF

length: 13
D: -
V: TRBV7-2
size: few
J: TRBJ1-1
DNA: TGTGCCAGCAGCGTATCAAGAAACACTGAAGCTTTCTTT
CDR3: CASSVSRNTEAFF

length: 12
D: -
V: TRBV20-1
size: few
J: TRBJ2-5
DNA: TGCAGTGCCCTCGACCATCCCGGGGCCCAGTACTTC
CDR3: CSALDHPGAQYF

length: 16
D: -
V: TRBV7-9
size: -
J: TRBJ1-1
DNA: TGTGCCAGCAGCCCCCGGGTAGAGACCAATACAGATGAAGCTTTCTTT
CDR3: CASSPRVETNTDEAFF

length: 16
D: -
V: TRBV4-2
size: -
J: TRBJ1-3
DNA: TGTGCCAGCAGCCAAGATTTTGGGATTAATGGAAACACCATATATTTT
CDR3: CASSQDFGINGNTIYF

length: 13
D: TRBD1
V: TRBV20-1
size: -
J: TRBJ1-1
DNA: TGCAGTGCTAGGGACAGGGGTAGGGCTGAAGCTTTCTTT
CDR3: CSARDRGRAEAFF

length: 15
D: -
V: TRBV11-2
size: many
J: TRBJ1-1
DNA: TGTGCCAGCAGCTTAAACGTAGGTTGGGGCACTGAAGCTTTCTTT
CDR3: CASSLNVGWGTEAFF

length: 14
D: -
V: TRBV10-1
size: -
J: TRBJ2-1
DNA: TGCGCCAGCAGTGACTTTGGGCTTTACAATGAGCAGTTCTTC
CDR3: CASSDFGLYNEQFF

length: 12
D: -
V: TRBV29-1
size: many
J: TRBJ1-4
DNA: TGCAGCGTCGGGGAGGGAATAGAAAAACTGTTTTTT
CDR3: CSVGEGIEKLFF

length: 11
D: -
V: TRBV3-1
size: few
J: TRBJ1-4
DNA: TGTGCCAGCAGCCAAGATGAAGTTTTGCAGTTT
CDR3: CASSQDEVLQF

length: 15
D: TRBD2
V: TRBV9
size: many
J: TRBJ2-7
DNA: TGTGCCAGCAGCCCTCGAGCGGGGGGTAGCTACGAGCAGTACTTC
CDR3: CASSPRAGGSYEQYF

length: 14
D: TRBD2
V: TRBV20-1
size: many
J: TRBJ2-1
DNA: TGCAGTGCTACTGGACTAGCGGGAGGCAATGAGCAGTTCTTC
CDR3: CSATGLAGGNEQFF

length: 21
D: TRBD1
V: TRBV15
size: many
J: TRBJ2-2
DNA: TGTGCCACCAGCAGAGATATGGCCCAAGGACAGGGGGCCTGGAACACCGGGGAGCTGTTTTTT
CDR3: CATSRDMAQGQGAWNTGELFF

length: 15
D: TRBD2
V: TRBV7-9
size: -
J: TRBJ2-1
DNA: TGTGCCAGCAGCTTAGGTACTAGCGTGGGCAATGAGCAGTTCTTC
CDR3: CASSLGTSVGNEQFF